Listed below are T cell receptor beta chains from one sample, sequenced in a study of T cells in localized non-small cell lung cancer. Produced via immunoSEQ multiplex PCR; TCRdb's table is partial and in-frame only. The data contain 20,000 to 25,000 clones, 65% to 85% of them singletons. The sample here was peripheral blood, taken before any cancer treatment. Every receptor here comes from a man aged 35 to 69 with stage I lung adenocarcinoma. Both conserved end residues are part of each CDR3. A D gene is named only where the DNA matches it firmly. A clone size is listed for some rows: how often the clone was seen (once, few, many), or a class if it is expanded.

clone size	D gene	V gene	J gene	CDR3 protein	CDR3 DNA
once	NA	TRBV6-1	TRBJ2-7	CASNGPGYYEQYF	TGTGCCAGCAATGGACCGGGTTACTACGAGCAGTACTTC
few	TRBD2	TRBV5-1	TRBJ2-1	CASSPGLAGSSYNEQFF	TGCGCCAGCAGCCCTGGACTAGCGGGGAGCTCCTACAATGAGCAGTTCTTC
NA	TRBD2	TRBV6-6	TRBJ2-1	CATLAGRGSYNEQFF	TGTGCCACCCTAGCGGGGAGAGGATCCTACAATGAGCAGTTCTTC
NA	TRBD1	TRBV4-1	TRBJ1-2	CASSLQGVGYGYTF	TGCGCCAGCAGCTTACAGGGGGTGGGCTATGGCTACACCTTC
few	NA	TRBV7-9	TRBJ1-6	CASSSDRDGYSPLHF	TGTGCCAGCAGCTCCGACCGGGACGGGTATTCACCCCTCCACTTT
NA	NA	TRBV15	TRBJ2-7	CATSPRDGTYEQYF	TGTGCCACCAGCCCGCGGGACGGAACCTACGAGCAGTACTTC
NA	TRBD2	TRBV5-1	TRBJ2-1	CASSVAGGLNYEQFF	TGCGCCAGCAGCGTGGCGGGGGGGCTGAATTATGAGCAGTTCTTC
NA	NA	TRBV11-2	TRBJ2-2	CASGFVNTGELFF	TGTGCCAGCGGGTTCGTGAACACCGGGGAGCTGTTTTTT
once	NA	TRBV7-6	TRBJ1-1	CASSTMTGSTEAFF	TGTGCCAGCAGCACTATGACAGGATCGACTGAAGCTTTCTTT
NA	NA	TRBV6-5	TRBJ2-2	CASSYFWPGELFF	TGTGCCAGCAGTTACTTTTGGCCCGGGGAGCTGTTTTTT
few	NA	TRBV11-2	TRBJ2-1	CASSLGQFEQFF	TGTGCCAGCAGCTTAGGTCAGTTTGAGCAGTTCTTC
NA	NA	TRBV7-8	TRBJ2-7	CASSLATGISYEQYF	TGTGCCAGCAGCTTAGCGACGGGAATCTCCTACGAGCAGTACTTC
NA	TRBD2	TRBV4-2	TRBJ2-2	CASSPTSGENTGELFF	TGTGCCAGCAGCCCGACTAGCGGGGAGAACACCGGGGAGCTGTTTTTT
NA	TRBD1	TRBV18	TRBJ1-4	CASSPPGQGGEKLFF	TGTGCCAGCTCACCACCCGGACAGGGGGGTGAAAAACTGTTTTTT
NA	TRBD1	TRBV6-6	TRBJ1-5	CASRSTGQQPQHF	TGTGCCAGCAGATCGACAGGGCAACAGCCCCAGCATTTT
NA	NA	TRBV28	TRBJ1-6	CASSTLRLTGSIGNSPLHF	TGTGCCAGCAGTACCCTCCGACTTACAGGGTCCATCGGTAATTCACCCCTCCACTTT
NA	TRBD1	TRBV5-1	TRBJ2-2	CASRLGQGGTGELFF	TGCGCCAGCAGACTCGGACAGGGGGGTACCGGGGAGCTGTTTTTT
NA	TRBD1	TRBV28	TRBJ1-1	CASSSTGLNTEAFF	TGTGCCAGCAGTTCGACAGGGTTAAACACTGAAGCTTTCTTT
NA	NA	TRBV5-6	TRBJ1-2	CASSFGPIANYGYTF	TGTGCCAGCAGTTTTGGACCTATAGCTAACTATGGCTACACCTTC
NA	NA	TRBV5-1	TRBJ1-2	CASSPEGIPYGYTF	TGCGCCAGCAGCCCCGAGGGGATCCCTTATGGCTACACCTTC
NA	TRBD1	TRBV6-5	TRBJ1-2	CASRPDRATNYGYTF	TGTGCCAGCAGACCGGACAGGGCCACCAACTATGGCTACACCTTC
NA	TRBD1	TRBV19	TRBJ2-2	CASSLDRGGTGELFF	TGTGCCAGTAGTTTGGACAGGGGAGGGACCGGGGAGCTGTTTTTT
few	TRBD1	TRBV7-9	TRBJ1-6	CASSPGTAYNSPLHF	TGTGCCAGCAGCCCCGGGACAGCATATAATTCACCCCTCCACTTT
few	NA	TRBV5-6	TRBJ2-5	CASSLKIATEQETQYF	TGTGCCAGCAGCTTGAAAATCGCGACAGAACAAGAGACCCAGTACTTC
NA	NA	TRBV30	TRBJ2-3	CAWSGRDTDTQYF	TGTGCCTGGTCCGGACGCGACACAGATACGCAGTATTTT
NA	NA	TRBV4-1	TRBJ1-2	CASSQRAGAYGYTF	TGCGCCAGCAGCCAACGCGCGGGTGCCTATGGCTACACCTTC
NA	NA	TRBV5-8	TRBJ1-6	CASRFSYNSPLHF	TGTGCCAGCAGATTCTCCTATAATTCACCCCTCCACTTT
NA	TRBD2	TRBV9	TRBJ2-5	CASSVGASGPRGQETQYF	TGTGCCAGCAGCGTAGGTGCTAGCGGGCCCCGTGGGCAAGAGACCCAGTACTTC
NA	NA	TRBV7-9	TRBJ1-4	CASSLAQGQGKLFF	TGTGCCAGCAGCTTAGCACAGGGCCAGGGAAAACTGTTTTTT
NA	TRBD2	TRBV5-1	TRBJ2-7	CASSLLGEGDEQYF	TGCGCCAGCAGCTTGTTAGGGGAGGGTGACGAGCAGTACTTC
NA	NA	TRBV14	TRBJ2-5	CASSQAQAGTQYF	TGTGCCAGCAGCCAAGCCCAAGCGGGGACCCAGTACTTC
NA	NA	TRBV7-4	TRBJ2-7	CASSLGGLTSFYEQYF	TGTGCCAGCAGCTTAGGGGGCCTGACTAGTTTCTACGAGCAGTACTTC
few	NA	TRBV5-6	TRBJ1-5	CASSFEGNQPQHF	TGTGCCAGCAGCTTTGAGGGAAATCAGCCCCAGCATTTT
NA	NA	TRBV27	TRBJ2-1	CASSRSWGEQFF	TGTGCCAGCAGCCGTAGTTGGGGTGAGCAGTTCTTC
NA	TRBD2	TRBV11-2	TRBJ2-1	CASSSGLAGSSYNEQFF	TGTGCCAGCAGCTCGGGACTAGCTGGTAGCTCCTACAATGAGCAGTTCTTC
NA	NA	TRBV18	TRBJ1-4	CASSPRGIDEKLFF	TGTGCCAGCTCACCCAGGGGAATAGATGAAAAACTGTTTTTT
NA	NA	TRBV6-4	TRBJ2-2	CASRERDTGELFF	TGTGCCAGCAGGGAGCGGGACACCGGGGAGCTGTTTTTT
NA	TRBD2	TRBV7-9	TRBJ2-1	CASSLQAGAVNEQFF	TGTGCCAGCAGCCTACAAGCGGGAGCGGTCAATGAGCAGTTCTTC
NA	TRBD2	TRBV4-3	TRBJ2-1	CASSQLTSGGKQFF	TGCGCCAGCAGCCAACTAACTAGCGGGGGCAAGCAGTTCTTC